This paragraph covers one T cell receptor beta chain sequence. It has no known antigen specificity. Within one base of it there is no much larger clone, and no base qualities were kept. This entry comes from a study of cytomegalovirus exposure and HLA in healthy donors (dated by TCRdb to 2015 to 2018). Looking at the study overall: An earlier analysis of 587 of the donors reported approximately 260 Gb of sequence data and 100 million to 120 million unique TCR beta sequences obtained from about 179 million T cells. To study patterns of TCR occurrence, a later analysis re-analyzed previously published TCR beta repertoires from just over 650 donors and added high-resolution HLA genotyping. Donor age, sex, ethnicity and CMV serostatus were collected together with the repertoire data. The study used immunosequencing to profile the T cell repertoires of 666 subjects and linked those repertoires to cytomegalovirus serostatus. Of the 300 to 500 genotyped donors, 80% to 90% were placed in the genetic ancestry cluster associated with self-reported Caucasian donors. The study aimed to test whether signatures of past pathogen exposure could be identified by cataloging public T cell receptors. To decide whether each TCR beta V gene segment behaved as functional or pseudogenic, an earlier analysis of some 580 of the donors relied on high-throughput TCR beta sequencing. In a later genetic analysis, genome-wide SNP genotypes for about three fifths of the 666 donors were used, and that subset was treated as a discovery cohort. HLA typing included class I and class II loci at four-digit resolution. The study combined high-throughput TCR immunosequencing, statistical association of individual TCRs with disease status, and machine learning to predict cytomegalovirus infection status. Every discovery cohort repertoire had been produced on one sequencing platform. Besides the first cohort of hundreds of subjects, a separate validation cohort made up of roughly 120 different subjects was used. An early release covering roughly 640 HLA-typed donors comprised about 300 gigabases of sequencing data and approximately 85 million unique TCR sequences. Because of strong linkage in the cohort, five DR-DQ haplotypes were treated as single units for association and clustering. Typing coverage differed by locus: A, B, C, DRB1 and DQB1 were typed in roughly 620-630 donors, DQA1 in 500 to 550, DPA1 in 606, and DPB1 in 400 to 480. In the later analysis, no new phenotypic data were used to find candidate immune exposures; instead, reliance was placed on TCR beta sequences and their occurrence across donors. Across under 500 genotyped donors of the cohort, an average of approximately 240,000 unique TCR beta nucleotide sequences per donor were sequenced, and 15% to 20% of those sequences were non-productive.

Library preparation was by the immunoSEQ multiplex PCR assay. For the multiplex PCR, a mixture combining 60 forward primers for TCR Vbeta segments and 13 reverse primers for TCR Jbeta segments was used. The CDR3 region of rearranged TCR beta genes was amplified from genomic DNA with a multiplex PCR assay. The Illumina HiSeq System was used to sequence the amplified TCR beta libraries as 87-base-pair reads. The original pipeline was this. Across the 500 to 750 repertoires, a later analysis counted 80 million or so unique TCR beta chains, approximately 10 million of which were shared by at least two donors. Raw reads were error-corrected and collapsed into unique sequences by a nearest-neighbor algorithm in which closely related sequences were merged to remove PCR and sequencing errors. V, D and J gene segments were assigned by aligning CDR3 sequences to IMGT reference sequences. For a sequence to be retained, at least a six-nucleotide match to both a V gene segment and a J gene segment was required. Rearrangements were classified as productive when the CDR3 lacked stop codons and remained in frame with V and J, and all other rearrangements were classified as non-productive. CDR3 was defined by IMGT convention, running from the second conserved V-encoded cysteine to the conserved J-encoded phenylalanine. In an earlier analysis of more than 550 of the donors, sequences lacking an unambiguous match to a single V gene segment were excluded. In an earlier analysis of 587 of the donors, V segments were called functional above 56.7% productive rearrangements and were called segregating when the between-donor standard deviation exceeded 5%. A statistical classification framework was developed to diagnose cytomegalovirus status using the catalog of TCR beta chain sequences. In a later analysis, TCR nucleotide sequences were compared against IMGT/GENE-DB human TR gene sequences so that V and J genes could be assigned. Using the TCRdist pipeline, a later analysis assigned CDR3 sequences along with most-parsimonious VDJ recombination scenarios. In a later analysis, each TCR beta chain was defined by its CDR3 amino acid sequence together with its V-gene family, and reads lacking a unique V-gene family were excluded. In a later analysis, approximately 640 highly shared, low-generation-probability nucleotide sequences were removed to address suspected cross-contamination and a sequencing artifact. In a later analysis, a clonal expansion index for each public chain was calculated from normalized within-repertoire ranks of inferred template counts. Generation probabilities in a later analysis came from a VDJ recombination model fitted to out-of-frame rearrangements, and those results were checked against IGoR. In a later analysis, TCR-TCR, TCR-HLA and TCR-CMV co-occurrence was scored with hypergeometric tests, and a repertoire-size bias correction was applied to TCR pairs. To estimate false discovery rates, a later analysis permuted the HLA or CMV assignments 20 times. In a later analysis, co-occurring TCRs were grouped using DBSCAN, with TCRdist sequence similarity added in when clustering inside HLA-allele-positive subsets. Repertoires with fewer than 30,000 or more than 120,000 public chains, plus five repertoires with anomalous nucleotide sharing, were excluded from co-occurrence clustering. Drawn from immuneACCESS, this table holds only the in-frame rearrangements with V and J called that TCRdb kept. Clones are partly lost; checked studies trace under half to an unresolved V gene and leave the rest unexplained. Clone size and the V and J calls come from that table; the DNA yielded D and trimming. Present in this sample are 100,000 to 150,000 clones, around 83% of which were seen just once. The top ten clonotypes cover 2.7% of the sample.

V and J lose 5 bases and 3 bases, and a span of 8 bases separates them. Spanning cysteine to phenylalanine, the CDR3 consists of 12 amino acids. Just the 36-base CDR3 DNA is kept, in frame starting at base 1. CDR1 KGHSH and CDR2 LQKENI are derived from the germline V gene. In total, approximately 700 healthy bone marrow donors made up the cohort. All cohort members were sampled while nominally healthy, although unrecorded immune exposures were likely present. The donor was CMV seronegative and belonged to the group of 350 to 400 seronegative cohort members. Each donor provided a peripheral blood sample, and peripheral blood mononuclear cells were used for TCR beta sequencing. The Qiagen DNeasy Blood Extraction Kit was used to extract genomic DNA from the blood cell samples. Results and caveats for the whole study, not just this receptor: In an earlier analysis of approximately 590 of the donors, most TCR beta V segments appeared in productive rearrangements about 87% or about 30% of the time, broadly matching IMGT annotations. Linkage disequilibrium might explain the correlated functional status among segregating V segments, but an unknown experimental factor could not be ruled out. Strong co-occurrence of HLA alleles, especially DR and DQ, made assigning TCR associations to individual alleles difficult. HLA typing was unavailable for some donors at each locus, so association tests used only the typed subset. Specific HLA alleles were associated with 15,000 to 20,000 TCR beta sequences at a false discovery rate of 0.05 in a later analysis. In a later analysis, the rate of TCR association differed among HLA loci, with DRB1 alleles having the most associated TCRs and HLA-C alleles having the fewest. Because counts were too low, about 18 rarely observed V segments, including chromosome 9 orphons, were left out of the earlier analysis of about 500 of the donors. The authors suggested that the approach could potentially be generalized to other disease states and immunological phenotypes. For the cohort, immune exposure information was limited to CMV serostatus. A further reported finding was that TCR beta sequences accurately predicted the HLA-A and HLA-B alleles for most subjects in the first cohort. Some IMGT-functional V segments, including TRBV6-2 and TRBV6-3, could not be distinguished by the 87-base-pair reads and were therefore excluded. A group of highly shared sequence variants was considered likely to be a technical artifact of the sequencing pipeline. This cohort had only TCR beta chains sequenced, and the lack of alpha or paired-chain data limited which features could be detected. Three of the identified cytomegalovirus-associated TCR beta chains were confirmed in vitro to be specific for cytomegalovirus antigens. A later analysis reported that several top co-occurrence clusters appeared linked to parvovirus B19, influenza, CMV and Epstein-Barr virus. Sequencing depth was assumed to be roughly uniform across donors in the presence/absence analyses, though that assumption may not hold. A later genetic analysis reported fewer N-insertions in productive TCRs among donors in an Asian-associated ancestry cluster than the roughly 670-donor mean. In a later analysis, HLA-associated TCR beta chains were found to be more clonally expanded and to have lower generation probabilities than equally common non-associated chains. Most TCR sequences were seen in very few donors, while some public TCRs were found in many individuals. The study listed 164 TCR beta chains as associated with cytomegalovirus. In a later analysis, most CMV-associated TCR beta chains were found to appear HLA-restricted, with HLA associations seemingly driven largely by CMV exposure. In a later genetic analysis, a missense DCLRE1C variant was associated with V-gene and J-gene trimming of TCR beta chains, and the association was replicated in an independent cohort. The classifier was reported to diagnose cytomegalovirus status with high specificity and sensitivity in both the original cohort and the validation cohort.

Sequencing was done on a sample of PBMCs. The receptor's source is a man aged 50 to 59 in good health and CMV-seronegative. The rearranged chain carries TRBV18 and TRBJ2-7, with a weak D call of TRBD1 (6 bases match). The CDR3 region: CASSLQGYEQYF. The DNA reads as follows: TGTGCCAGCTCATTACAGGGCTACGAGCAGTACTTC.